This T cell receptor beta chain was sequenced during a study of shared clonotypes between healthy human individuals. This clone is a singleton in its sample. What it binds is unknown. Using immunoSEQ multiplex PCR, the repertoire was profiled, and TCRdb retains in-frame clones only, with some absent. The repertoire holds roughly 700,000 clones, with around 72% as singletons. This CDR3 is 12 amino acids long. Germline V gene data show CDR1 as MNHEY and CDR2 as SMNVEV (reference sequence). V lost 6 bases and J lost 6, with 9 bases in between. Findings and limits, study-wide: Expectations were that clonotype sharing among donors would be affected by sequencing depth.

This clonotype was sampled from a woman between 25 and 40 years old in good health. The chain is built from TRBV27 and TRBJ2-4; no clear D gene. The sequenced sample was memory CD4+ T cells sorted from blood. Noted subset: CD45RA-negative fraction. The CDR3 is CASSQVPNIQYF. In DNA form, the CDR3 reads TGTGCCAGCAGCCAGGTACCAAACATTCAGTACTTC.